Following are 16 T cell receptor beta chains from one sample sequenced in a study of Graves' ophthalmopathy and Graves' hyperthyroidism. The authors amplified TCR beta CDR3 regions, and they did so from RNA transcripts for repertoire sequencing. HTBI-primed first-round RT-PCR preceded second-round multiplex PCR. A single record per CDR3 protein comes from TCRdb applying MiXCR to the multiplex PCR reads. Here the sample spans 20,000 to 25,000 distinct CDR3 sequences, nearly 50% being singletons. The sequenced sample consisted of peripheral blood. These receptors all come from an adult woman with stable Graves' hyperthyroidism.

The genes are TRBV12-3 or TRBV12-4 and TRBJ2-1; 11 bases align to TRBD1. The junction had 5 bases not matched to a gene; V was cut back by 6 bases and J by 7 bases. The CDR3 consists of 14 residues. The CDR3 spells CASRAGTGGNEQFF. The CDR3 DNA sequence: TGTGCCAGCAGAGCCGGGACAGGGGGGAATGAGCAGTTCTTC.

By frequency in the sample, this clonotype is medium-sized. This chain's CDR3 is CASSLGGNYNEQFF. The DNA of the CDR3 is TGTGCCAGCAGCTTAGGTGGGAATTACAATGAGCAGTTCTTC. The rearrangement links TRBV7-9 to TRBJ2-1, with D unclear. Trimming pared 1 base from V and 4 bases from J, leaving 8 bases between. The CDR3 covers 14 residues. Per germline, CDR1 SEHNR and CDR2 FQNEAQ (reference sequence).

V usage is TRBV9 and J usage is TRBJ2-7; D assignment may be TRBD1 or TRBD2 (6 bases each). Trimming cost V 4 bases and J 6 bases, with 20 bases left between them. Germline CDR1 is SGDLS and CDR2 is YYNGEE. CDR3 length: 15 amino acids. CDR3 DNA: TGTGCCAGCAGCCCACACCTTTGGGGGGCGTCCGAGCAGTACTTC. Translation: CASSPHLWGASEQYF.

This clonotype was recorded at least ten times. The chain is built from TRBV28 and TRBJ1-2; 7 bases are shared with TRBD1. The CDR3 has 15 residues. V lost 2 bases to trimming and J lost 8 bases; unmatched junction nucleotides: 11. Germline CDR1 is MDHEN and CDR2 is SYDVKM. CDR3 region: CASSLRIVGGRGYTF. The DNA of the CDR3 is TGTGCCAGCAGTTTACGGATCGTAGGGGGCAGAGGCTACACCTTC.

The J gene is TRBJ2-3, the V gene TRBV2, with a possible D match to TRBD2 (6 bases). Germline values: CDR1 SNHLY, CDR2 FYNNEI. Trimming took off 0 bases at V and 4 bases at J, with 11 bases between the two ends. CDR3 length: 15 amino acids. CDR3 nucleotide sequence: TGTGCCAGCAGTGAAGCGGGAGGAGATCCAGATACGCAGTATTTT. Protein sequence: CASSEAGGDPDTQYF.

This clonotype showed up many times. The chain combines TRBV6-5 with TRBJ2-7, with 7 bases matching TRBD1. CDR1 is MNHEY, CDR2 SVGAGI, per germline. After removal of 8 bases from V and 2 bases from J, the junction contained 15 bases not matched to a gene. CDR3 length: 16 amino acids. CDR3 residues: CASGFRQGPYTYEQYF. The CDR3 DNA follows: TGTGCCAGCGGTTTTAGACAGGGACCCTATACCTACGAGCAGTACTTC.

This clonotype is medium-sized (0.01 to 0.1%) in the sample. The rearrangement links TRBV12-3 or TRBV12-4 to TRBJ2-1, with TRBD2 matching 9 bases. V lost 6 bases to trimming and J lost 4 bases; unmatched junction nucleotides: 4. This CDR3 region has 14 residues. CDR3 coding DNA: TGTGCCAGCAGCTTGGCGGGAGGGTACAATGAGCAGTTCTTC. Translated, it gives CASSLAGGYNEQFF.

This clonotype was picked up many times. The chain joins TRBV27 to TRBJ2-7, with D tentatively TRBD1 (6 bases). This CDR3 has 15 amino acids. V was trimmed by 5 bases and J by 2 bases, leaving 16 bases between them. CDR1 is MNHEY, CDR2 SMNVEV, per germline (reference sequence). This chain's CDR3 is CASSLQGWGTYEQYF. In nucleotides, the CDR3 is TGTGCCAGCAGTCTACAGGGTTGGGGGACCTACGAGCAGTACTTC.

This sequence joins TRBV6-5 and TRBJ2-6, with TRBD1 matching over 11 bases. CDR3 length: 16 amino acids. The junction had 10 bases not matched to a gene; V was cut back by 6 bases and J by 9 bases. The germline V gene encodes CDR1 MNHEY and CDR2 SVGAGI. CDR3 amino acids: CASRTQGDRGFNVLTF. Written as DNA, the CDR3 is TGTGCCAGCAGAACCCAGGGGGACAGGGGGTTCAACGTCCTGACTTTC.

This clonotype was counted at least ten times. V gene TRBV11-2 combines with J gene TRBJ2-5, with D possibly being TRBD1 (6 bases). In germline, CDR1 is SGHAT, CDR2 FQNNGV. Trimming removed 6 bases at V and 2 bases at J, with 19 bases between. This CDR3 is built from 16 residues. CDR3 loop: CASRIPGRGDQETQYF. The CDR3, as DNA: TGTGCCAGCAGAATCCCGGGCAGGGGCGATCAAGAGACCCAGTACTTC.

The rearrangement uses TRBV6-1 and TRBJ2-2; no firm D call. This CDR3 has 12 amino acids. The V end lost 3 bases, the J end lost 5 bases, and 4 bases lay between the germline ends. The V gene's germline CDR1 is MNHNS and CDR2 SASEGT. This CDR3 is CASSEGTGELFF. DNA for the CDR3: TGTGCCAGCAGTGAGGGAACCGGGGAGCTGTTTTTT.

The genes are TRBV2 and TRBJ1-3; no definite D call. Trimming pared 4 bases from V and 3 bases from J, leaving 13 bases between. Per germline, CDR1 SNHLY and CDR2 FYNNEI. CDR3 size: 15 residues. This CDR3 reads CASSVERGFGNTIYF. The CDR3 bases are TGTGCCAGCAGTGTCGAACGAGGGTTTGGAAACACCATATATTTT. The entire variable domain, with the rest obtained from reference TRBV2 and TRBJ1-3, is as follows: EPEVTQTPSHQVTQMGQEVILRCVPISNHLYFYWYRQILGQKVEFLVSFYNNEISEKSEIFDDQFSVERPDGSNFTLKIRSTKLEDSAMYFCASSVERGFGNTIYFGEGSWLTVV.

This clonotype has only one observation. The chain carries TRBV20-1 and TRBJ1-1, with 8 bases fitting TRBD1. The CDR3 spans 15 residues. Germline V gene lookup returns CDR1 DFQATT and CDR2 SNEGSKA (reference sequence). V gave up 4 bases and J gave up 5 bases; unmatched junction bases: 12. CDR3 sequence: CSAIGQGELRTEAFF. CDR3 DNA: TGCAGTGCTATTGGACAGGGAGAGTTAAGGACTGAAGCTTTCTTT.

J is TRBJ2-3 and V is TRBV20-1; TRBD1 agrees at 7 bases. Germline CDR1 is DFQATT and CDR2 is SNEGSKA (reference sequence). The CDR3 runs to 15 residues. The junction had 10 bases not matched to a gene; V was cut back by 3 bases and J by 4 bases. Here the CDR3 reads CSARAGTVESDTQYF. The CDR3 DNA sequence: TGCAGTGCTAGGGCCGGGACAGTGGAGTCAGATACGCAGTATTTT.

As regards this clonotype: Likely a read error: the CDR3 ends without its conserved phenylalanine or tryptophan. J is TRBJ1-2 and V is TRBV4-1; 8 bases fit TRBD1. Germline assignment: CDR1 MGHRA and CDR2 YSYEKL. Germline trimming cut 4 bases from V and 3 bases from J; bases unmatched to any gene: 10. This CDR3 is 16 amino acids long. CDR3 amino acids: CASSLRGTGSHYGYTL. The CDR3 DNA reads as TGCGCCAGCAGCCTCAGGGGGACAGGCAGTCACTATGGCTACACCCTC.

Sample share makes this clonotype medium-sized. This rearrangement joins TRBV5-1 to TRBJ2-7; no reliable D call. The CDR3 is made up of 13 amino acids. In germline, CDR1 is SGHRS, CDR2 YFSETQ. The germline V and J ends were trimmed by 6 bases and 7 bases, with 17 bases remaining between them. CDR3 region: CASNLDRANEQYF. The CDR3 coding sequence is TGCGCCAGCAACCTCGACCGGGCGAATGAGCAGTACTTC.